The following is a TCR beta chain sequence with its context. This specimen includes other DNA sequences encoding the same CDR3. These data come from a study of cytomegalovirus exposure and HLA in healthy donors. Primers for the PCR totalled 60 Vbeta and 13 Jbeta. The method was immunoSEQ multiplex PCR; TCRdb's version includes in-frame clones alone and lacks a portion of them. With 100,000 to 150,000 clones in the sample, the ten largest clones hold less than 3.5%. The germline V gene has CDR1 SQVTM and CDR2 ANQGSEA. The V end was cut by 1 base, the J end by 6 bases, with 13 bases between. The CDR3 is 13 amino acids.

The sequenced sample consisted of PBMCs. This rearrangement joins TRBV29-1 to TRBJ2-7; maybe TRBD1 (7 bases). The TCR sequence derives from a man aged 25 to 45 in good health and CMV-seronegative. CDR3 in DNA: TGCAGCGTTGAAGTGCGGCAGGGGGGCGAGCAGTACTTC. Protein sequence: CSVEVRQGGEQYF.